This T cell receptor beta chain was obtained from a study of tumor-infiltrating lymphocytes in localized non-small cell lung cancer (dated by TCRdb to the early 2020s). In the study overall: Several histologies were represented in the cohort, which also included both smokers and never-smokers as well as patients whose samples were collected after neoadjuvant chemotherapy. Each patient contributed resected tumor tissue and uninvolved lung tissue from the same patient, described as non-adjacent to the tumor. The overall ICON cohort comprised fewer than 170 surgical patients with localized non-small cell lung cancer whose tumors were resected. Alongside flow cytometry, multiplex immunofluorescence, RNA-seq, exome sequencing and proteomics, TCR sequencing was applied to the same patients as one of several integrated assays. A total of approximately 56 patients were included in the paired tumor versus uninvolved lung comparison of immunoSEQ T-cell fraction.

Relative to germline, V is missing 1 base and J is missing 1 base, with 5 bases of the junction outside any gene match. Sequences MDHEN (CDR1) and SYDVKM (CDR2) are obtained from the germline V gene. The CDR3 runs 16 residues from the cysteine to the phenylalanine. Solely the CDR3 DNA is kept, with 48 bases framed from the first base. Summary of the overall study and its limitations: No association of tumor T-cell fraction from TCR sequencing with recurrence-free survival was found (p = 0.61). Since assay coverage differed from patient to patient depending on how much tissue was available, TCR sequencing was done for only a subset of the cohort. Consistent with immunofluorescence CD3 counts, TCRbeta sequencing supported greater T cell infiltration in tumors than in uninvolved lung tissue. No difference in TCR-derived T-cell fraction was observed between the flow cytometry-defined immunotypes IM1 (good prognosis) and IM2 (poor prognosis). Different pieces of the same tissue were used for different assays, so technical variation could not be separated from intratumor heterogeneity.

Patient enrollment in ICON started in April 2016, and the final patient was enrolled in September 2018. In a subcohort of around 77 patients, fresh tumor and matched uninvolved tissue were collected for in-depth immune analyses, with TCR sequencing among those analyses. DNA for TCR sequencing was isolated from bulk tissue, and no cell sorting was done. The immunoSEQ assay used for TCR sequencing gave the T-cell fraction in both tumor and uninvolved lung tissue. Processing in the source paper ran as follows. To analyze survival, patients were divided into a high T-cell fraction group (upper tertile) and a low T-cell fraction group (lower two tertiles), and the two groups were compared using a log-rank test. A signed-rank test was used to test paired tumor versus uninvolved lung differences in T-cell fraction. Here the immuneACCESS table is served through TCRdb, limited to in-frame sequences with V and J called. Missing clones are a known gap in these copies; in checked studies unresolved V genes cover under half, and the rest lacks a known reason. Clonal size and the V and J genes are those of that table, whereas D and trimming came from the DNA. The sample table contains 9,500 to 15,000 clones; only one count was recorded for about 79% of them. The top ten clonotypes cover 4% to 5% of the sample.

Points on this clone: Its antigen is unknown. One base away there is no much larger clone; base qualities are not given.

Source material: lung tumor tissue. This sequence uses TRBV28 and TRBJ2-7, and TRBD1 matches 9 of the central bases. This clonotype was sampled from a human donor with non-small cell lung cancer. CDR3 reads: CASSLSWDRASYEQYF. The bases are TGTGCCAGCAGTTTATCCTGGGACAGGGCTTCCTACGAGCAGTACTTC.